This T cell receptor beta chain came from a study of shared clonotypes between healthy human individuals. The study, taken as a whole, reports: Genetic and exposure-history diversity was limited by the few donors. A reduction in generation probabilities was seen for non-shared clonotypes relative to those shared by all four donors.

This clone was seen once. What it binds is not known. Here immunoSEQ multiplex PCR was the method, and the copy in TCRdb shows in-frame clones only, minus some. Among 2 million to 2.5 million clones listed, roughly 93% were seen once. Germline V gene lookup returns CDR1 MNHEY and CDR2 SMNVEV (reference sequence). The CDR3 loop spans 12 amino acids. The V and J ends lost 4 bases and 15 bases, in that order; junction bases with no gene match: 8. The receptor was derived from a man aged 18-30 years in good health. Some clones in this sample may be carry-over from other donors' samples. The sample consisted of naive CD4+ T cells from PBMCs. Subset defined: CD45RA+ positively selected. The rearrangement links TRBV27 to TRBJ2-3; TRBD2 agrees at 9 bases. CDR3 coding DNA: TGTGCCAGCAGTTACCGTGGGACTAGCCACTATTTT. Translating gives CASSYRGTSHYF.